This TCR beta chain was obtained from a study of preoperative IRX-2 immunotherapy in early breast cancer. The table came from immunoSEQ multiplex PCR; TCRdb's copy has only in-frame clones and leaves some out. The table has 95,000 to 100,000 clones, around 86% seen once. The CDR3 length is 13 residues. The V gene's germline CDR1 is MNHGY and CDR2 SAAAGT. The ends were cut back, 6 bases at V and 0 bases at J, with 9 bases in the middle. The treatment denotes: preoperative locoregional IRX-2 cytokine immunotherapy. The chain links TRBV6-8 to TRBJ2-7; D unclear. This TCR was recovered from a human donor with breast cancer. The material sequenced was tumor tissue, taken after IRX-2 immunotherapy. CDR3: CASSYKDSYEQYF. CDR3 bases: TGTGCCAGCAGCTACAAGGACTCCTACGAGCAGTACTTC.